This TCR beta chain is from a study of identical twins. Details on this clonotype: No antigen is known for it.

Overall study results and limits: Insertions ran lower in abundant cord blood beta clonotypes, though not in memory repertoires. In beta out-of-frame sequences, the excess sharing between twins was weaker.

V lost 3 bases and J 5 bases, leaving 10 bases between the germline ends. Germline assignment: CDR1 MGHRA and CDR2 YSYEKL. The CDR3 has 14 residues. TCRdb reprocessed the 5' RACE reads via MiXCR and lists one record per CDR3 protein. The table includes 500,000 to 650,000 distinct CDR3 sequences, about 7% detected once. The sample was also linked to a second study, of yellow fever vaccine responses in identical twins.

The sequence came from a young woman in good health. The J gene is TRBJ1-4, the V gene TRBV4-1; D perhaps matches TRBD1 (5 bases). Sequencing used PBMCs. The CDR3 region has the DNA TGCGCCAGCAGCCAGGGGGTAACAAATGAAAAACTGTTTTTT. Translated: CASSQGVTNEKLFF.